The source of this T cell receptor beta chain is a study of OX40 agonist ivuxolimab in advanced cancers. Turning to the study itself: As their treatment, patients were administered ivuxolimab, an agonistic anti-OX40 (CD134) antibody.

The repertoire was sequenced with immunoSEQ multiplex PCR; TCRdb's copy has only in-frame clones and lacks some. Of 75,000 or so clones in the sample, almost 85% were seen once. Trimming took 2 bases from V and 1 from J, leaving 9 bases between them. CDR1 is SGHRS and CDR2 is YFSETQ in the germline V gene. This CDR3 comprises 14 residues. The sample in question was CD4+ or CD8+ T cells sorted from blood, obtained in a trial of the OX40 agonist ivuxolimab. This sequence joins TRBV5-1 and TRBJ1-1; TRBD1 might be the D (5 bases). This TCR was recovered from an adult with an advanced solid tumor such as melanoma, head and neck, liver or kidney cancer. The CDR3, as DNA: TGCGCCAGCAGCTTTTTGACAGCGAACACTGAAGCTTTCTTT. It translates to CASSFLTANTEAFF.